This T cell receptor (beta chain) is drawn from a study of T cells in Graves' hyperthyroidism and ophthalmopathy. The TCR beta CDR3 regions underwent amplification using RNA transcripts as the source. TCR CDR3 regions were first amplified by RT-PCR with HTBI primers. TCRdb reanalysed the multiplex PCR reads using MiXCR and keeps one entry per CDR3 protein. The sample has hundreds of thousands of distinct CDR3 sequences, over 40% seen once. Notes on the study in general: The model made its ophthalmopathy prediction, and onset followed a median approximately 6.5 months later. Ophthalmopathy could be told apart from stable hyperthyroidism with a 13 V-J model.

Each diagnosis drew on symptoms, thyroxine, TRAb, thyroid ultrasound and orbital computed tomography findings. Turning to this clonotype: The antigen is unknown.

With 5 bases removed from V and 3 bases from J, the gap between germline ends came to 11 bases. The CDR3 sequence is 13 residues long. The sequence was obtained from an adult man with Graves' disease, either hyperthyroidism or ophthalmopathy (not recorded which). Specimen: peripheral blood or thyroid tissue (not recorded which). The chain has TRBV12-3 or TRBV12-4 and TRBJ2-7; no definite D call. The CDR3 DNA follows: TGTGCCAGCAGTCGCCTGGGATACTACGAGCAGTACTTC. Protein product: CASSRLGYYEQYF.